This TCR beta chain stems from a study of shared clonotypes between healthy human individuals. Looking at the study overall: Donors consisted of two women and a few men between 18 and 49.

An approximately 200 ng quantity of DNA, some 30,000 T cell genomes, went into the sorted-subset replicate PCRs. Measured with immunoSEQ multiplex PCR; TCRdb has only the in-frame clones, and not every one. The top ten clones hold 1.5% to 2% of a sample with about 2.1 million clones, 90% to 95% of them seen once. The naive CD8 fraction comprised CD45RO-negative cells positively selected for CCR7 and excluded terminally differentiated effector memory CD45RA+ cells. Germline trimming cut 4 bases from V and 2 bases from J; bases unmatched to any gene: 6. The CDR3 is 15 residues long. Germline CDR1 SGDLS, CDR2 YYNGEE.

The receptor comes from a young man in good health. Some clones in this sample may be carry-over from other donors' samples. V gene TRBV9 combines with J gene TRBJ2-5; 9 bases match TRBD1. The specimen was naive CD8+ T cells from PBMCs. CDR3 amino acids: CASSYRTGAQETQYF. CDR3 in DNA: TGTGCCAGCAGCTACAGGACAGGGGCTCAAGAGACCCAGTACTTC.